This T cell receptor (beta chain) was recorded in a study of long-term antiretroviral therapy in people with HIV. Version v3.0 of the immunoSEQ assay ran at survey level. Sequenced by immunoSEQ multiplex PCR; TCRdb stores in-frame clones only, minus some. Among approximately 30,000 clones listed, 97% were seen once. Regarding this clone: Its antigen is not identified.

The study, taken as a whole, reports: No data on ART adherence, viral resistance or therapy changes.

V was cut by 6 bases and J by 1 base, with 13 bases left in between. From germline, CDR1 is ENHRY and CDR2 SYGVKD. The CDR3 has 14 residues. The receptor was derived from a man aged 25 to 40 with HIV. Sequenced material: unsorted PBMCs, taken 7.6 years after starting antiretroviral therapy. The rearrangement links TRBV10-3 to TRBJ2-7; the D gene is possibly TRBD2 (5 bases). CDR3 bases: TGTGCCATCAGCCCCCTGGAGGATTCCTACGAGCAGTACTTC. Encoded protein: CAISPLEDSYEQYF.